A selection of T cell receptor beta chains follows, all from one sample in a study of shared clonotypes between healthy human individuals. Only in-frame clones appear in the TCRdb table, and some are missing; sequencing was by immunoSEQ multiplex PCR. The top ten clones hold around 0.38% of a sample with roughly 2,300,000 clones, under 95% of them seen once. The sequenced sample consisted of naive CD4+ T cells from PBMCs. The origin of the receptors is a man aged 18 to 35 in good health. Some clones in this sample may be carry-over from other donors' samples. CDR3s include the opening cysteine and the closing phenylalanine or tryptophan. A D gene is named only where the DNA matches it firmly. Size values are once, few and many counts, or a class for expanded clones, and some rows have none.

DNA | CDR3 | size | length | J | V | D
TGTGCCAGCCTCTCACAGACAGGGGGCAGGTACACCGGGGAGCTGTTTTTT | CASLSQTGGRYTGELFF | . | 17 | TRBJ2-2 | TRBV28 | TRBD1
TGTGCCAGTTCGAGAGGTGGAGAGTGGAGGAGCACCTTC | CASSRGGEWRSTF | . | 13 | TRBJ1-2 | TRBV28 | .
TGTGCCATCAGTGAGGGGACCCAGGCCTACGAGCAGTACTTC | CAISEGTQAYEQYF | . | 14 | TRBJ2-7 | TRBV10-3 | .
TGTGCCAGCTCACCAGGGCGTAGAGGCTCCTACGAGCAGTACTTC | CASSPGRRGSYEQYF | once | 15 | TRBJ2-7 | TRBV18 | .
TGTGCCAGCAGTGTCCACTACTCTGGGGCCAACGTCCTGACTTTC | CASSVHYSGANVLTF | . | 15 | TRBJ2-6 | TRBV6-1 | .
TGTGCCAGCAGCCATCCCATTAGAGCGGGAGGGGGTGTAACGATCTTC | CASSHPIRAGGGVTIF | . | 16 | TRBJ2-1 | TRBV4-2 | TRBD2
TGTGCCAGCAGCAAGGGGGTACGGACTAAGAGCTCCTACGAGCAGTACTTC | CASSKGVRTKSSYEQYF | . | 17 | TRBJ2-7 | TRBV7-3 | .
TGTGCCAGCAGACTGAAGCGGGAGGTAAATGAGCAGTTCTTC | CASRLKREVNEQFF | once | 14 | TRBJ2-1 | TRBV6-5 | TRBD2
TGTGCCAGTAGGCCGTCTACTCTCCAACACGAGCAGTACTTC | CASRPSTLQHEQYF | . | 14 | TRBJ2-7 | TRBV19 | .
TGTGCCAGCTCACCTGCTGAACAGGGAAGGTATACTGAAGCTTTCTTT | CASSPAEQGRYTEAFF | . | 16 | TRBJ1-1 | TRBV18 | .
TGTGCCAGCGGGAGGGAGGAGGGCGGGGAGCTGTTTTTT | CASGREEGGELFF | . | 13 | TRBJ2-2 | TRBV6-1 | TRBD2
TGTGCCAGCTCCCCGGGACAGGGGCGCTATGGCTACACCTTC | CASSPGQGRYGYTF | . | 14 | TRBJ1-2 | TRBV18 | TRBD1
TGTGCCAGCAGCCGAGATAGCGGGAGGGCCCGGGGTGAGCAGTTCTTC | CASSRDSGRARGEQFF | . | 16 | TRBJ2-1 | TRBV7-9 | TRBD2
TGTGCCAGCAGCCACGATAGGGCCAGCTATAATTCACCCCTCCACTTT | CASSHDRASYNSPLHF | . | 16 | TRBJ1-6 | TRBV7-2 | .
TGTGCCAGCAGCCGGAGACTAGCTATGGGTGACGAGCAGTACTTC | CASSRRLAMGDEQYF | . | 15 | TRBJ2-7 | TRBV7-2 | TRBD2
TGTGCCAGCAGCTTGGCCGGCGGCAGATATGGCTACACCTTC | CASSLAGGRYGYTF | . | 14 | TRBJ1-2 | TRBV5-4 | .
TGCGCCAGCAGCTTGGTTGGGGCGCCGGGAAACACCATATATTTT | CASSLVGAPGNTIYF | . | 15 | TRBJ1-3 | TRBV5-1 | .
TGTGCCACCAGGGATGGGATACTAAGCTACATTAATGAAAAACTGTTTTTT | CATRDGILSYINEKLFF | few | 17 | TRBJ1-4 | TRBV2 | .
TGTGCCAGCAGCTTTGCTCAGGCTAACTATGGCTACACCTTC | CASSFAQANYGYTF | . | 14 | TRBJ1-2 | TRBV5-5 | .
TGTGCCAGCAGGACAGGGTTTGAGGAAGCTTTCTTT | CASRTGFEEAFF | . | 12 | TRBJ1-1 | TRBV2 | TRBD1
TGTGCCAGCTCACCACCGGCAGGGGTACCCTATGGCTACACCTTC | CASSPPAGVPYGYTF | once | 15 | TRBJ1-2 | TRBV18 | .
TGTGCCAGCAGTGGGGCAGGCATCTTCTCCTACGAGCAGTACTTC | CASSGAGIFSYEQYF | . | 15 | TRBJ2-7 | TRBV2 | .
TGTGCCAGTAGTATCACTAGCGGGCCGGCTCAGTATTTT | CASSITSGPAQYF | . | 13 | TRBJ2-3 | TRBV19 | TRBD2
TGTGCCAGCAGCTCCGGAGGCGTTCCGCCCCAGCATTTT | CASSSGGVPPQHF | . | 13 | TRBJ1-5 | TRBV7-9 | .